These 25 T cell receptor beta chains came from one sample sequenced in a study of cytomegalovirus exposure and HLA in healthy donors. The PCR was carried out with 60 Vbeta primers and 13 Jbeta primers. Generated by immunoSEQ multiplex PCR, the TCRdb table keeps only in-frame clones and is missing some. This repertoire shows 100,000 to 150,000 clones, 81% found once; its top ten account for 1.1%. Sequencing was performed on PBMCs. Source of these receptors: a woman under 40 in good health and CMV-seronegative.

V is TRBV4-3 and J is TRBJ1-1; D is unresolved. Trimming cost V 4 bases and J 4 bases, with 7 bases left between them. Germline CDR1 and CDR2: LGHNA and YSLEER. The length of the CDR3 is 12 residues. CDR3 loop: CASSRRGTEAFF. CDR3 nucleotides: TGCGCCAGCAGCCGACGGGGCACTGAAGCTTTCTTT.

The chain carries TRBV6-5 and TRBJ2-3, with 9 bases lining up with TRBD2. With V trimmed by 4 bases and J by 1 base, 3 bases remained unmatched. CDR3 size: 15 residues. In germline, CDR1 is MNHEY, CDR2 SVGAGI. CDR3 DNA sequence: TGTGCCAGCAGTTCCTGGACTAGCGGCACAGATACGCAGTATTTT. Its protein product is CASSSWTSGTDTQYF.

Here the CDR3 DNA reads TGTGCCAGCAGTGGGGCGACAGGGGTTGGCTACACCTTC. Its translation: CASSGATGVGYTF. V gene TRBV27 combines with J gene TRBJ1-2, with 8 bases matching TRBD1. V dropped 5 bases and J dropped 7; count of bases not matched to a gene: 6. This CDR3 has 13 residues. Germline V gene data show CDR1 as MNHEY and CDR2 as SMNVEV (reference sequence).

The rearrangement joins TRBV6-1 to TRBJ1-2, with 12 bases lining up with TRBD1. The CDR3 is made up of 16 amino acids. After removal of 3 bases from V and 7 bases from J, the junction contained 9 bases not matched to a gene. Germline V gene lookup returns CDR1 MNHNS and CDR2 SASEGT. The CDR3 loop reads CASSESGTGGSRGYTF. The CDR3 nucleotides are TGTGCCAGCAGTGAGTCTGGGACAGGGGGCTCTCGTGGCTACACCTTC.

This clone was counted only a few times. J is TRBJ2-3 and V is TRBV6-6, with 11 bases matching TRBD2. This CDR3 has 16 residues. Trimming took 0 bases from V and 5 from J; bases not matched to a gene: 4. Germline CDR1 and CDR2: MNHNY and SVGAGI (reference sequence). The CDR3 spells CASSYSTSGNVDTQYF. The CDR3 DNA reads as TGTGCCAGCAGTTACTCGACTAGCGGGAATGTAGATACGCAGTATTTT.

The rearrangement links TRBV27 to TRBJ1-3; tentative D call: TRBD1 (5 bases). The CDR3 is 18 residues long. CDR1 and CDR2 from the germline V gene are MNHEY and SMNVEV (reference sequence). V gave up 5 bases and J gave up 0 bases, with 20 bases separating them. For the CDR3, the DNA is TGTGCCAGCAGTCCCCACCCTTCGACGGACAACTCTGGAAACACCATATATTTT. This translates into CASSPHPSTDNSGNTIYF.

V gene TRBV7-6 combines with J gene TRBJ1-4; TRBD1 matches at 9 bases. Germline loops: CDR1 SGHVS, CDR2 FNYEAQ. Trimming took 4 bases from V and 7 from J; bases not matched to a gene: 13. The CDR3 consists of 17 residues. The CDR3 nucleotides are TGTGCCAGCAGCTCCGGGACAGGGCCCTTCGGCATTGAAAAACTGTTTTTT. Translation gives CASSSGTGPFGIEKLFF.

This chain links TRBV11-3 with TRBJ2-7, with D unresolved. Germline CDR1 SGHNT, CDR2 YENEEA. V lost 4 bases, J lost 4 bases, and 5 bases lay in between. The CDR3 is made up of 11 amino acids. In DNA, the CDR3 is TGTGCCAGCAGCTCAGGTTACGAGCAGTACTTC. Protein: CASSSGYEQYF.

The CDR3 sequence is CASSLGGGVGGNIQYF. Written as DNA, the CDR3 is TGTGCCAGCAGCTTAGGTGGCGGGGTCGGAGGAAACATTCAGTACTTC. The chain carries TRBV7-9 and TRBJ2-4, with a tentative D call TRBD2 (6 bases). The CDR3 runs 16 residues. Per germline, CDR1 SEHNR and CDR2 FQNEAQ (reference sequence). Trimming shortened V by 1 base and J by 6 bases, and 16 bases separated the two germline ends.

In this sample, this clone turned up once. The chain recombines TRBV5-5 with TRBJ1-2; 11 nucleotides line up with TRBD1. The germline V gene has CDR1 SGHKS and CDR2 YYEKEE (reference sequence). CDR3 length: 15 amino acids. J lost 7 bases, V lost 5 bases, and 10 bases had no gene match. CDR3 amino acids: CASRGMGQGDPGYTF. CDR3 in DNA: TGTGCCAGCAGGGGGATGGGACAGGGGGATCCTGGCTACACCTTC. Variable domain in full (rest from reference TRBV5-5 and TRBJ1-2): DAGVTQSPTHLIKTRGQQVTLRCSPISGHKSVSWYQQVLGQGPQFIFQYYEKEERGRGNFPDRFSARQFPNYSSELNVNALLLGDSALYLCASRGMGQGDPGYTFGSGTRLTVV.

J is TRBJ2-7 and V is TRBV29-1; 7 positions agree with TRBD1. The V and J ends lost 1 base and 3 bases, in that order; junction bases with no gene match: 9. From germline, CDR1 is SQVTM and CDR2 ANQGSEA. This CDR3 contains 15 residues. The CDR3 here is CSVEVDRVGFYEQYF. CDR3 sequence (DNA): TGCAGCGTTGAAGTAGACAGGGTGGGGTTCTACGAGCAGTACTTC.

This clone was seen a single time. CDR3 nucleotides: TGTGCCAGCAGCCCCGGGATTAATAGCAATCAGCCCCAGCATTTT. Translated, it gives CASSPGINSNQPQHF. The rearrangement uses TRBV6-1 and TRBJ1-5; D unclear. The CDR3 contains 15 residues. Germline-derived CDR1 and CDR2 are MNHNS and SASEGT. The germline V and J ends were trimmed by 6 bases and 0 bases, with 12 bases remaining between them.

The chain recombines TRBV5-3 with TRBJ2-3; possibly TRBD2 for D (5 bases). TRBV5-3 is noted as an ORF with a role that remains uncertain. Trimming stripped 4 bases from V and 5 bases from J, with 17 bases between. The CDR3 consists of 15 residues. The CDR3 DNA reads as TGTGCCAGAAGCCATAAGGACGGGAAGGGAGATACGCAGTATTTT. Translating gives CARSHKDGKGDTQYF.

The chain carries TRBV11-2 and TRBJ2-4; 7 bases are a match to TRBD2. The germline V gene encodes CDR1 SGHAT and CDR2 FQNNGV. CDR3 size: 15 residues. Trimming cost V 2 bases and J 5 bases; bases outside gene matches: 6. The CDR3 nucleotides read TGTGCCAGCAGCTTATCCCGAGGGAGGGAAAACATTCAGTACTTC. The encoded protein is CASSLSRGRENIQYF.

This chain joins TRBV30 and TRBJ2-5, with 7 nucleotides matching TRBD2. V shed 5 bases, J shed 2 bases, and the junction held 5 bases outside the gene matches. The CDR3 sequence is 13 residues long. Germline CDR1 GTSNPN, CDR2 SVGIG (reference sequence). In nucleotides, the CDR3 is TGTGCCTGGGACCCGGGGGGTCAAGAGACCCAGTACTTC. Protein sequence: CAWDPGGQETQYF.

V usage is TRBV12-5 and J usage is TRBJ1-5; 7 bases align to TRBD1. Germline V CDR1 and CDR2: LGHNT, FRNRAP. J lost 7 bases, V lost 0 bases, and 3 bases had no gene match. This CDR3 has 14 amino acids. The DNA of the CDR3 is TGTGCTAGTGGTTTGGTACAGGGGAAACAGCCCCAGCATTTT. Protein product: CASGLVQGKQPQHF.

This clone has a handful of counts. The chain couples TRBV27 to TRBJ2-7; no definite D call. The CDR3 spans 8 residues. Looked up from germline, CDR1 is MNHEY and CDR2 is SMNVEV (reference sequence). As DNA, the CDR3 is TGTTGCTACGAGGAGCAGTACTTC. Amino acids: CCYEEQYF.

The rearrangement uses TRBV11-2 and TRBJ2-7, with TRBD1 matching 8 bases. Trimming at V came to 0 bases and at J to 1 base, leaving 8 bases not matched to a gene. This CDR3 comprises 17 residues. Looked up from germline, CDR1 is SGHAT and CDR2 is FQNNGV. CDR3 sequence (DNA): TGTGCCAGCAGCTTAGATCGGGGACAGGTTGAATCCTACGAGCAGTACTTC. Translation gives CASSLDRGQVESYEQYF.

The gene calls are TRBV7-2 and TRBJ1-1; D is ambiguous. V lost 5 bases and J lost 0, with 16 bases in between. Germline CDR1 reads SGHTA; CDR2 reads FQGNSA. This CDR3 has 16 amino acids. CDR3 amino acids: CASSPRPVGVNTEAFF. CDR3 sequence (DNA): TGTGCCAGCAGCCCCCGCCCAGTTGGAGTGAACACTGAAGCTTTCTTT. Drawing the rest from reference TRBV7-2 and TRBJ1-1, the complete variable domain is GAGVSQSPSNKVTEKGKDVELRCDPISGHTALYWYRQSLGQGLEFLIYFQGNSAPDKSGLPSDRFSAERTGGSVSTLTIQRTQQEDSAVYLCASSPRPVGVNTEAFFGQGTRLTVV.

The chain recombines TRBV5-1 with TRBJ1-2, with 9 bases matching TRBD1. Germline lookup yields CDR1 SGHRS and CDR2 YFSETQ. Trimming cost V 4 bases and J 2 bases; bases outside gene matches: 9. This CDR3 region has 16 residues. CDR3 residues: CASSAAGTGINYGYTF. DNA for the CDR3: TGCGCCAGCAGCGCAGCCGGGACAGGGATAAACTATGGCTACACCTTC.

The CDR3, as DNA: TGTGCCAGCAGCTTAAGAGACGAGCAGTACTTC. Encoded protein: CASSLRDEQYF. The chain recombines TRBV5-4 with TRBJ2-7; the D is unclear. The CDR3 runs 11 residues. V dropped 2 bases and J dropped 5 bases, with 5 bases sitting between them. CDR1 and CDR2 from the germline V gene are SGHNT and YYREEE (reference sequence).

V is TRBV11-2 and J is TRBJ2-3, with 7 bases lining up with TRBD2. V was pared by 1 base and J by 2 bases, with 3 bases of the junction left unmatched. This CDR3 has 15 residues. The germline CDR1 and CDR2 sequences are SGHAT and FQNNGV. This CDR3 reads CASSLGLAPTDTQYF. In DNA form, the CDR3 reads TGTGCCAGCAGCTTAGGACTAGCTCCCACAGATACGCAGTATTTT.

This clone was seen a few times. V and J are TRBV5-1 and TRBJ2-1; TRBD1 matches at 8 bases. The CDR3 has 15 residues. Trimming took 3 bases from V and 1 from J; bases not matched to a gene: 3. In germline, CDR1 is SGHRS, CDR2 YFSETQ. CDR3 region: CASSSRDRSYNEQFF. CDR3 bases: TGCGCCAGCAGCTCCCGGGACAGGTCCTACAATGAGCAGTTCTTC. The whole variable domain, filled in from reference TRBV5-1 and TRBJ2-1, reads KAGVTQTPRYLIKTRGQQVTLSCSPISGHRSVSWYQQTPGQGLQFLFEYFSETQRNKGNFPGRFSGRQFSNSRSEMNVSTLELGDSALYLCASSSRDRSYNEQFFGPGTRLTVL.

V usage is TRBV19 and J usage is TRBJ2-7; tentatively, D is TRBD1 (6 bases). CDR3 length equals 15 residues. CDR1 is LNHDA, CDR2 SQIVND, per germline (reference sequence). Trimming cost V 3 bases and J 3 bases, with 15 bases left between them. CDR3 sequence: CASSMRTAGDYEQYF. Written as DNA, the CDR3 is TGTGCCAGTAGTATGCGGACAGCAGGAGACTACGAGCAGTACTTC. The variable domain in full, with the rest retrieved from reference TRBV19 and TRBJ2-7, is DGGITQSPKYLFRKEGQNVTLSCEQNLNHDAMYWYRQDPGQGLRLIYYSQIVNDFQKGDIAEGYSVSREKKESFPLTVTSAQKNPTAFYLCASSMRTAGDYEQYFGPGTRLTVT.

This clone came up once. V and J are TRBV6-1 and TRBJ2-5; D might be TRBD1 (6 bases). The J call may be mistaken, given a closer DNA end match to TRBJ2-7. Germline CDR1 MNHNS, CDR2 SASEGT. This CDR3 has 14 residues. The CDR3 spells CASSEVRGNYEQYF. CDR3 nucleotide sequence: TGTGCCAGCAGTGAAGTTAGGGGGAACTACGAGCAGTACTTC.